The subject of this entry is one TCR beta chain. Method: immunoSEQ multiplex PCR; TCRdb's copy keeps in-frame clones and lacks some. The sample carries tens of thousands of clones, around nine tenths recorded once. V trimming: 6 bases; J trimming: 4 bases; junction bases outside the gene matches: 12. This CDR3 spans 16 amino acids. Germline CDR1 MRHNA, CDR2 SNTAGT. Time point here: after dendritic cell vaccination, including at tumor progression/relapse. PBMC sampling occurred before vaccination, two weeks after the third dose, and at progression. These data originate in a study of glioma-infiltrating T cells after dendritic cell vaccination. Study-wide context: At biweekly intervals, patients got three intradermal dendritic cell vaccine injections.

The V and J genes are TRBV6-4 and TRBJ2-3; 8 positions agree with TRBD2. This clonotype originated in a human donor with glioblastoma. This specimen was blood, taken after dendritic cell vaccination. CDR3 sequence reads: CASSPHSGGSPDTQYF. The CDR3 region has the DNA TGTGCCAGCAGCCCACACAGCGGGGGATCCCCAGATACGCAGTATTTT.